This T cell receptor beta chain was observed in a study of cytomegalovirus exposure and HLA in healthy donors. Study results and caveats: TCR beta sequences reportedly predicted most subjects' HLA-A and HLA-B alleles accurately.

Comments on this clone: Its specificity is not known.

PCR involved 60 Vbeta and 13 Jbeta primers. Data came from immunoSEQ multiplex PCR; TCRdb stores just in-frame clones and leaves some out. The top ten clones hold over 5% of a sample with about 60,000 clones, 80% of them seen once. Germline lookup yields CDR1 SGHTA and CDR2 FQGNSA. The V and J ends lost 0 bases and 5 bases, in that order; junction bases with no gene match: 13. The CDR3 covers 18 residues. This TCR derives from a male donor in good health and CMV-seronegative. The chain carries TRBV7-2 and TRBJ2-5; 9 bases agree with TRBD2. The sequenced sample consisted of PBMCs. CDR3 sequence reads: CASSLAVPLGSGGETQYF. The CDR3 DNA sequence: TGTGCCAGCAGCTTAGCTGTCCCCTTAGGTAGCGGGGGTGAGACCCAGTACTTC.